The 22 T cell receptor beta chains given below trace back to one sample, sequenced in a study of metastatic and nonmetastatic thyroid tumors. Ahead of thyroid surgery, no patient had received treatment of any kind. TCRdb reanalyzed the PCR reads via MiXCR. The sample lists under 25,000 clones; approximately 13% were seen once. Input material: blood. These receptors were taken from a female donor with papillary thyroid cancer or a benign thyroid nodule (not recorded which). Some clones in this sample may be carry-over from other donors' samples.

There are a few counts of this clone. This sequence joins TRBV5-1 and TRBJ2-2; D gene ambiguous. The CDR3 loop spans 12 amino acids. With 0 bases removed from V and 7 bases from J, the gap between germline ends came to 4 bases. CDR1 SGHRS and CDR2 YFSETQ come from the germline V gene. CDR3 sequence reads: CASSLVLGELFF. The CDR3 coding sequence is TGCGCCAGCAGCTTGGTCCTCGGGGAGCTGTTTTTT.

There are many counts of this clone. The V call is TRBV3-1, the J call TRBJ1-2; D is possibly TRBD1 (6 bases). Germline CDR1 is LGHDT and CDR2 is YNNKEL (reference sequence). Between the trimmed V and J ends, which lost 5 bases and 2 bases, there was a span of 15 bases. There are 15 residues in the CDR3. The CDR3 sequence is CASSKLHRENYGYTF. The CDR3 DNA sequence: TGTGCCAGCAGCAAACTGCACAGGGAAAACTATGGCTACACCTTC.

This clone was counted at least ten times. V gene TRBV19 combines with J gene TRBJ2-5; D possibly matches TRBD1 or TRBD2 (6 bases each). CDR3 length: 13 residues. Per the germline V gene, CDR1 is LNHDA and CDR2 is SQIVND (reference sequence). Trimming removed 5 bases from V and 6 bases from J, with 13 bases in between. CDR3 DNA: TGTGCCAGTAGTCCCCCGGGGGCGAAGACCCAGTACTTC. Protein: CASSPPGAKTQYF.

This clone was seen many times. The chain employs TRBV5-1 and TRBJ1-1; 8 bases agree with TRBD1. The CDR3 has 13 residues. CDR1 is SGHRS, CDR2 YFSETQ, per germline. Germline trimming cut 1 base from V and 10 bases from J; bases unmatched to any gene: 6. CDR3 DNA sequence: TGCGCCAGCAGCTTGAGTACAGGGGGGGGAGCTTTCTTT. It encodes CASSLSTGGGAFF.

This clone occurred many times. The V call is TRBV11-3, the J call TRBJ1-6; 7 nucleotides match TRBD1. This CDR3 spans 15 amino acids. The germline V gene encodes CDR1 SGHNT and CDR2 YENEEA. Trimming cost V 6 bases and J 7 bases; bases outside gene matches: 9. CDR3 amino acids: CASRQTDRPNSPLHF. The CDR3 bases are TGTGCCAGCAGACAGACGGACAGGCCAAATTCACCCCTCCACTTT.

The chain has TRBV5-4 and TRBJ2-5; a possible D gene is TRBD2 (5 bases). CDR3 length: 16 residues. V was pared by 0 bases and J by 9 bases, with 21 bases between. Per germline, CDR1 SGHNT and CDR2 YYREEE (reference sequence). CDR3 protein: CASSLDASCSARAQYF. The DNA of the CDR3 is TGTGCCAGCAGCTTGGATGCTAGCTGCTCCGCCCGGGCCCAGTACTTC.

This clone has at least ten counts. The J gene is TRBJ2-7, the V gene TRBV6-5, with 7 positions matching TRBD2. From germline, CDR1 is MNHEY and CDR2 SVGAGI. Trimming cost V 2 bases and J 3 bases; bases outside gene matches: 7. This CDR3 is built from 15 residues. Written as DNA, the CDR3 is TGTGCCAGCAGTTACCGAACTAGCGCCAACTACGAGCAGTACTTC. It translates to CASSYRTSANYEQYF.

The J gene is TRBJ1-2, the V gene TRBV20-1; 8 positions agree with TRBD1. This CDR3 region has 14 residues. J lost 3 bases, V lost 6 bases, and 9 bases had no gene match. In germline, CDR1 is DFQATT, CDR2 SNEGSKA (reference sequence). CDR3 DNA: TGCAGTGCCCTTACAGGGGGATCAGACTATGGCTACACCTTC. Protein: CSALTGGSDYGYTF.

This clone was observed many times. The chain joins TRBV5-4 to TRBJ2-7; 9 bases map to TRBD2. This CDR3 comprises 15 residues. Germline V gene lookup returns CDR1 SGHNT and CDR2 YYREEE (reference sequence). The junction had 7 bases not matched to a gene; V was cut back by 0 bases and J by 6 bases. The CDR3 is CASSLALSGRGEQYF. DNA for the CDR3: TGTGCCAGCAGCTTGGCACTTAGCGGGAGAGGCGAGCAGTACTTC.

This clone has more than one count but fewer than ten. J is TRBJ2-1 and V is TRBV12-3 or TRBV12-4; the match to TRBD2 covers 7 bases. V lost 7 bases, J lost 9 bases, and 12 bases stayed unmatched. The CDR3 consists of 14 residues. The CDR3 DNA sequence: TGTGCCAGCACCTGGGGACTATCAGACAGTGAGCAGTTCTTC. Translation: CASTWGLSDSEQFF.

The rearrangement links TRBV27 to TRBJ2-3; D is unclear. Germline V gene sequence: CDR1 MNHEY, CDR2 SMNVEV (reference sequence). The CDR3 covers 14 residues. With 8 bases removed from V and 2 bases from J, the gap between germline ends came to 14 bases. The CDR3 region has the DNA TGTGCCAGCGCCCGAGTAGAATACACAGATACGCAGTATTTT. It encodes CASARVEYTDTQYF.

This clone came up a few times. A single base separates this from a much larger clone, so it may be a read error. V gene TRBV18 combines with J gene TRBJ1-1; TRBD1 might be the D (6 bases). The CDR3 has 14 residues. CDR1 is KGHSH, CDR2 LQKENI, per germline. The CDR3 nucleotides read TGTGCCAGCTCATCCCGACAGGCCAACACTGTAGCTTTCTTT. This codes for CASSSRQANTVAFF.

This clone is medium-sized. V and J are TRBV6-5 and TRBJ2-2; 9 bases fit TRBD1. Germline-derived CDR1 and CDR2 are MNHEY and SVGAGI. This CDR3 is built from 17 residues. The V gene end was trimmed by 2 bases and the J gene end by 3 bases; junction bases not matched to a gene: 7. This CDR3 reads CASSYNRGPVDTGELFF. As DNA, the CDR3 is TGTGCCAGCAGTTACAACAGGGGGCCGGTAGACACCGGGGAGCTGTTTTTT.

This clone was observed many times. The V call is TRBV4-2, the J call TRBJ2-2, with TRBD2 matching over 12 bases. The ends lost 4 bases at V and 2 bases at J; junction bases unmatched: 5. Germline CDR1 and CDR2: LGHNA and YNFKEQ. The CDR3 is 17 amino acids. The CDR3: CASSLLAGGINTGELFF. In DNA form, the CDR3 reads TGTGCCAGCAGCCTCCTAGCGGGGGGGATCAACACCGGGGAGCTGTTTTTT.

This clone was counted many times. The chain uses TRBV30 and TRBJ2-5; D gene uncertain. V was trimmed by 3 bases and J by 1 base, leaving 6 bases between them. The germline V gene has CDR1 GTSNPN and CDR2 SVGIG (reference sequence). The CDR3 sequence is 12 residues long. The CDR3 here is CAWSRFQETQYF. CDR3 coding DNA: TGTGCCTGGAGCAGGTTCCAAGAGACCCAGTACTTC.

At least ten counts were recorded for this clone. This chain links TRBV28 with TRBJ1-6, with D possibly matching TRBD1 (5 bases). V was shortened by 3 bases and J by 5 bases, with 11 bases between the two germline ends. The V gene's germline CDR1 is MDHEN and CDR2 SYDVKM. CDR3 size: 15 residues. The CDR3 bases are TGTGCCAGCAGTTTTAGGGGCGGGAATAATTCACCCCTCCACTTT. Its protein is CASSFRGGNNSPLHF.

The CDR3 nucleotides are TGCGCCAGCAGCTTGGGAGTACAGGGTACCCTCCACTTT. Translation gives CASSLGVQGTLHF. The V call is TRBV5-1, the J call TRBJ1-6; D is possibly TRBD1 (6 bases). From germline, CDR1 is SGHRS and CDR2 YFSETQ. The CDR3 consists of 13 residues. The V gene lost 0 bases and the J gene lost 14 bases, with 12 bases spanning the gap.

This clone showed up many times. The chain is built from TRBV29-1 and TRBJ1-3, with TRBD1 matching over 8 bases. CDR3 length equals 13 residues. Germline loops: CDR1 SQVTM, CDR2 ANQGSEA. The J segment lost 4 bases and the V segment lost 6 bases, leaving 5 bases of the junction unmatched. This chain's CDR3 is CSVPDRGGNTIYF. CDR3 bases: TGCAGCGTCCCTGACAGGGGAGGAAACACCATATATTTT.

This clone was observed many times. This chain links TRBV3-1 with TRBJ2-1, with D uncertain. The CDR3 totals 12 residues. The V end lost 0 bases, the J end lost 7 bases, and 4 bases lay between the germline ends. CDR1 and CDR2 (germline): LGHDT, YNNKEL (reference sequence). The CDR3 loop reads CASSQERNEQFF. CDR3 sequence (DNA): TGTGCCAGCAGCCAAGAAAGAAATGAGCAGTTCTTC.

Turning to this clone: Mismatch with germline at one junction end may stem from a read error. This chain uses TRBV7-9 with TRBJ2-5; D not resolved. Germline V gene data show CDR1 as SEHNR and CDR2 as FQNEAQ (reference sequence). CDR3 length: 11 residues. The CDR3 nucleotides read TGTGCCAGCAGCTTGAAAGAGACCCAGTGCTTC. Amino acids: CASSLKETQCF.

This clone was seen at least ten times. The V and J genes are TRBV12-3 or TRBV12-4 and TRBJ2-5; D gene unclear. V lost 2 bases to trimming and J lost 4 bases, with 5 bases between them. This CDR3 is built from 12 residues. As DNA, the CDR3 is TGTGCCAGCAGTTTATTTGGAGAGACCCAGTACTTC. Amino acids: CASSLFGETQYF.

This clone appeared many times. The chain combines TRBV4-2 with TRBJ1-6; a possible D gene is TRBD1 (6 bases). CDR1 is LGHNA and CDR2 is YNFKEQ in the germline V gene. CDR3 length: 16 residues. V was shortened by 1 base and J by 10 bases, with 17 bases between the two germline ends. CDR3 residues: CASSQGIRGNASPLHF. CDR3 sequence (DNA): TGTGCCAGCAGCCAAGGAATTAGGGGGAACGCCTCACCCCTCCACTTT.